This is a list of T cell receptor beta chains from one sample in a study of cytomegalovirus exposure and HLA in healthy donors. TCRdb's table, derived via immunoSEQ multiplex PCR, lists solely in-frame clones and lacks some. The data hold hundreds of thousands of clones, with more than 80% observed a single time. The sample consisted of PBMCs. These receptors were collected from a young woman in good health and CMV-seronegative. The CDR3 runs from the conserved cysteine through the conserved F or W. A D gene is named only where the DNA matches it firmly. Expanded clones get a size class; other rows say once, few or many, or leave the size out.

length,V,size,D,J,DNA,CDR3
15,TRBV7-2,.,TRBD1,TRBJ2-5,TGTGCCAGCAGCTTAGGGAACAGGGGCCGGAAGACCCAGTACTTC,CASSLGNRGRKTQYF
12,TRBV6-1,.,.,TRBJ2-7,TGTGCCAGCATGGACACTTACTACGAGCAGTACTTC,CASMDTYYEQYF
13,TRBV4-1,.,.,TRBJ1-5,TGCGCCAGCAGCCGGGCAGGGGATCAGCCCCAGCATTTT,CASSRAGDQPQHF
15,TRBV25-1,.,.,TRBJ2-5,TGTGCCAGCAGTGAATCTGGCCTAGACCAAGAGACCCAGTACTTC,CASSESGLDQETQYF
16,TRBV28,.,TRBD1,TRBJ1-1,TGTGCCAGCAGTGAAGGGGGCCGGACGATGAACACTGAAGCTTTCTTT,CASSEGGRTMNTEAFF
16,TRBV2,.,.,TRBJ1-6,TGTGCCCGTCGGGTAGGGGGATCATCCTATAATTCACCCCTCCACTTT,CARRVGGSSYNSPLHF
16,TRBV18,.,TRBD1,TRBJ2-2,TGTGCCAGCTCACCACCCGGGACAGGGGGCACCGGGGAGCTGTTTTTT,CASSPPGTGGTGELFF
12,TRBV5-1,.,.,TRBJ2-7,TGCGCCAGCGGAGGGACCGGGACCGAGCAGTACTTC,CASGGTGTEQYF
16,TRBV9,once,TRBD1,TRBJ1-5,TGTGCCAGCAGCGGCGGGGCAGGGGGTAGCAATCAGCCCCAGCATTTT,CASSGGAGGSNQPQHF
15,TRBV7-9,.,.,TRBJ2-7,TGTGCCAGCAGCCGGACCACTAGCAGGAAGTACGAGCAGTACTTC,CASSRTTSRKYEQYF
13,TRBV5-6,.,.,TRBJ1-5,TGTGCCAGCAGCTTTGGCGGTTTTGAGCCCCAGCATTTT,CASSFGGFEPQHF
15,TRBV6-5,.,TRBD1,TRBJ2-2,TGTGCCAGCAGGTGGGAGAGGGGGCGCACCGGGGAGCTGTTTTTT,CASRWERGRTGELFF
16,TRBV5-1,.,TRBD1,TRBJ2-2,TGCGCCAGCAGCTTGGGTCCGCAGGGGGCCACCGGGGAGCTGTTTTTT,CASSLGPQGATGELFF
13,TRBV28,.,.,TRBJ1-1,TGTGCCAGCAGTTTACTAGGAGGCACTGAAGCTTTCTTT,CASSLLGGTEAFF
17,TRBV5-6,.,.,TRBJ1-1,TGTGCCAGCAGCTTCGCTTCGGGGATGAAAAAGAACACTGAAGCTTTCTTT,CASSFASGMKKNTEAFF
14,TRBV5-1,.,.,TRBJ2-5,TGCGCCAGCAGGGTGGCGAGGTCTTCGGAGACCCAGTACTTC,CASRVARSSETQYF
16,TRBV27,.,TRBD1,TRBJ1-4,TGTGCCAGCAGTCTGGGACAGGGGCGCCGCCGAGAAAAACTGTTTTTT,CASSLGQGRRREKLFF
15,TRBV21-1,.,.,TRBJ1-1,TGTGCCAGCACGCTACGACAGGGGAGCGGCACTGAAGCTTTCTTT,CASTLRQGSGTEAFF
16,TRBV2,.,TRBD2,TRBJ2-1,TGTGCCAGCAGCGGACCGGGACTAGCGGGAGTCAATGAGCAGTTCTTC,CASSGPGLAGVNEQFF
12,TRBV6-6,few,.,TRBJ1-2,TGTGCGGGGGGAGGGCTGAACTATGGCTACACCTTC,CAGGGLNYGYTF
14,TRBV6-1,.,TRBD1,TRBJ1-2,TGTGCCAGCCGGGACAGGGGGCAAGGCTATGGCTACACCTTC,CASRDRGQGYGYTF
15,TRBV4-2,once,TRBD2,TRBJ2-1,TGTGCCAGCAGCCAAGATAGCGGGAGGGTAAATGAGCAGTTCTTC,CASSQDSGRVNEQFF
13,TRBV29-1,.,TRBD2,TRBJ2-1,TGCAGCGTTGAAGCACTAGCGGGCAATGAGCAGTTCTTC,CSVEALAGNEQFF
12,TRBV2,.,TRBD1,TRBJ1-4,TGTGCCAGCAGTGGTGACAGGGGGAAACTGTTTTTT,CASSGDRGKLFF
14,TRBV6-5,.,TRBD2,TRBJ2-7,TGTGCCAGCAGTTACTATTCAGCGGGGGACGAGCAGTACTTC,CASSYYSAGDEQYF
15,TRBV7-9,.,.,TRBJ1-4,TGTGCCAGCAGCTTGGTTGAGACTAGGGGCGTAAAACTGTTTTTT,CASSLVETRGVKLFF
14,TRBV10-2,.,.,TRBJ2-1,TGCGCCAGCAGCACTGGCGGGTCTGCGCATGAGCAGTTCTTC,CASSTGGSAHEQFF
15,TRBV5-1,.,.,TRBJ2-5,TGCGCCAGCAGCCCGACGGGAACGGGTAGGGAGACCCAGTACTTC,CASSPTGTGRETQYF
15,TRBV19,.,.,TRBJ1-5,TGTGCCAGTAGTATAGGGGGCGCAGGGGTGCAGCCCCAGCATTTT,CASSIGGAGVQPQHF
12,TRBV6-5,.,.,TRBJ2-3,TGTGCCAGCAGCATTACATGCAATACGCAGTATTTT,CASSITCNTQYF
14,TRBV7-8,few,.,TRBJ2-1,TGTGCCAGCAGCGCCCGACTAGAGGGCTATGAGCAGTTCTTC,CASSARLEGYEQFF
14,TRBV11-2,.,.,TRBJ1-5,TGTGCCAGCAGCTTAGACAGAGGCGGGCAGCCCCAGCATTTT,CASSLDRGGQPQHF
15,TRBV2,.,TRBD1,TRBJ1-2,TGTGCCAGCATCTCCCTGGGGACAGGGGCTTACGGCTACACCTTC,CASISLGTGAYGYTF
14,TRBV13,.,.,TRBJ2-3,TGTGCCAGCAGCTCCCAGGTTCAAACAGATACGCAGTATTTT,CASSSQVQTDTQYF
16,TRBV30,few,TRBD1,TRBJ1-1,TGTGCCTGGGACTCCGGGACAGGGGGCGCGAACACTGAAGCTTTCTTT,CAWDSGTGGANTEAFF
15,TRBV19,.,TRBD2,TRBJ2-1,TGTGCCAGTAGACCGACTAGCGGTTACTACAATGAGCAGTTCTTC,CASRPTSGYYNEQFF
17,TRBV5-6,.,.,TRBJ1-4,TGTGCCAGCAGCTGGAGCAGTAGGGGCGCAACTAATGAAAAACTGTTTTTT,CASSWSSRGATNEKLFF
15,TRBV5-6,.,.,TRBJ2-3,TGTGCCAGCAGCGCGGGACCCCTCGGGGCAGATACGCAGTATTTT,CASSAGPLGADTQYF
14,TRBV28,.,.,TRBJ1-5,TGTGCCATAGGGGCGGAAAATAGCAATCAGCCCCAGCATTTT,CAIGAENSNQPQHF
12,TRBV5-6,.,TRBD2,TRBJ2-7,TGTGCCAGCAGCTTACTAGCGGGGGATAAGAACTTC,CASSLLAGDKNF
16,TRBV4-1,.,.,TRBJ2-7,TGCGCCAGCAGCCAAGATCGTGGTAGCGGTGCCTACGAGCAGTACTTC,CASSQDRGSGAYEQYF